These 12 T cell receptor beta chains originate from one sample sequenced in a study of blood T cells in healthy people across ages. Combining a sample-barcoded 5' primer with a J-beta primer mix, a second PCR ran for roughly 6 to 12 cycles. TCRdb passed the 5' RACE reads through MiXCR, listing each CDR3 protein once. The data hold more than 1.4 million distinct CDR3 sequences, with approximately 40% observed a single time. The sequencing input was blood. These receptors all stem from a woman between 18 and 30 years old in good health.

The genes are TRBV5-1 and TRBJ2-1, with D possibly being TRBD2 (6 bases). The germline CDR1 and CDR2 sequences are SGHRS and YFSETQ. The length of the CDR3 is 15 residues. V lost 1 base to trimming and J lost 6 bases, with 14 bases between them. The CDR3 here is CASSLRSSVRNEQFF. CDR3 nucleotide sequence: TGCGCCAGCAGCTTGAGGTCTAGCGTGCGCAATGAGCAGTTCTTC. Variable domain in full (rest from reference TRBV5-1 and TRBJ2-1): KAGVTQTPRYLIKTRGQQVTLSCSPISGHRSVSWYQQTPGQGLQFLFEYFSETQRNKGNFPGRFSGRQFSNSRSEMNVSTLELGDSALYLCASSLRSSVRNEQFFGPGTRLTVL.

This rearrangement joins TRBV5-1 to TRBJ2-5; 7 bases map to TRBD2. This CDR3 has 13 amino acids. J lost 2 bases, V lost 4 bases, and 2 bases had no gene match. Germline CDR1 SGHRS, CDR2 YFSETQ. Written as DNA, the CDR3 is TGCGCCAGCAGCGGCGGGGGACAAGAGACCCAGTACTTC. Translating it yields CASSGGGQETQYF.

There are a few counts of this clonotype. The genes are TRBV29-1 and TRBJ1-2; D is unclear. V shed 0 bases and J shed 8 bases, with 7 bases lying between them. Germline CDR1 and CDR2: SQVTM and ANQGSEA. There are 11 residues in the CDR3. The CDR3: CSVEDLGGYTF. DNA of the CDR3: TGCAGCGTTGAAGATCTCGGGGGCTACACCTTC.

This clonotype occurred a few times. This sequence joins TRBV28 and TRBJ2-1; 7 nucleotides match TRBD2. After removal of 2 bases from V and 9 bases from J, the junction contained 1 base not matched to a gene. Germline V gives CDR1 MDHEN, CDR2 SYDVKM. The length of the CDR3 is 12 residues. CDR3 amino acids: CASSLRGVEQFF. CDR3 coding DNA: TGTGCCAGCAGTTTACGGGGGGTTGAGCAGTTCTTC.

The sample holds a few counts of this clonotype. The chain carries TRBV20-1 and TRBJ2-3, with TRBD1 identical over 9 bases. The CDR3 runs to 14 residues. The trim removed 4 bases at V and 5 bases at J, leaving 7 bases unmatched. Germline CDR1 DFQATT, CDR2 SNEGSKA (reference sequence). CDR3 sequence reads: CSAIRQGVVDTQYF. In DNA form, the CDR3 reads TGCAGTGCTATTAGACAGGGGGTGGTAGATACGCAGTATTTT.

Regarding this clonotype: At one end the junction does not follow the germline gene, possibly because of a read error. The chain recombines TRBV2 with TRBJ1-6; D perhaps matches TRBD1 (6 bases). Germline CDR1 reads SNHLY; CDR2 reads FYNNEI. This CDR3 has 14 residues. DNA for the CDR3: TGTGCCAGCATTCAGGGGCAGGGTAATGCACCCCTCCACTTT. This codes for CASIQGQGNAPLHF.

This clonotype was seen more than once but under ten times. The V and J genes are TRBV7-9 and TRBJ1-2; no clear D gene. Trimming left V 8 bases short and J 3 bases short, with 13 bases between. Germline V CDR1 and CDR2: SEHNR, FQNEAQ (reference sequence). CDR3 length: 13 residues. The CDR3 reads CASRDVGYYGYTF. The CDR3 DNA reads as TGTGCCAGCCGGGATGTGGGGTACTATGGCTACACCTTC.

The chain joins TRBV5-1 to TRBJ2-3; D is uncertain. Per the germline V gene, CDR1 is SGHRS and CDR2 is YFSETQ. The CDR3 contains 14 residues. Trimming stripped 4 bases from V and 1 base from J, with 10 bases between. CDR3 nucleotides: TGCGCCAGCAGCCTTCTACGCGGCACAGATACGCAGTATTTT. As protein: CASSLLRGTDTQYF.

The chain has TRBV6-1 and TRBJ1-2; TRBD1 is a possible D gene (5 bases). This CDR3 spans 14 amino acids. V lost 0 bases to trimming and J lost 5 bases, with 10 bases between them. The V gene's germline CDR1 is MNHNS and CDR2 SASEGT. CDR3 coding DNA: TGTGCCAGCAGTGAAGCCGGGGCTACGTATGGCTACACCTTC. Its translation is CASSEAGATYGYTF.

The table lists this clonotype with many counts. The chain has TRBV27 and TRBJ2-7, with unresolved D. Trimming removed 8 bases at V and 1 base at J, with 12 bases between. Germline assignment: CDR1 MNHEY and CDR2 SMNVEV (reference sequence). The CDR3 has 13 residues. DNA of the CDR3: TGTGCCAGCGCCCCCGGCCATTCCTACGAGCAGTACTTC. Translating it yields CASAPGHSYEQYF.

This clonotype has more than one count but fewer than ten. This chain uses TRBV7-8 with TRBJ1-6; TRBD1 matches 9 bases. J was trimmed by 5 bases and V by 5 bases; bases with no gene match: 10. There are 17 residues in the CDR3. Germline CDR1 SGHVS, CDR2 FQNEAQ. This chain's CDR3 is CASSVSTGGLNNSPLHF. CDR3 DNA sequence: TGTGCCAGCAGCGTCTCGACAGGGGGTTTAAATAATTCACCCCTCCACTTT.

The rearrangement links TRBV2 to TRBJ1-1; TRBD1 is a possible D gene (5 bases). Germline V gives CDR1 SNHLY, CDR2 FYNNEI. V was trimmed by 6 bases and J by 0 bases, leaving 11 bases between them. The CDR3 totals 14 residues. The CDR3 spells CASRHGGMNTEAFF. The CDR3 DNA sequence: TGTGCCAGCAGACACGGGGGGATGAACACTGAAGCTTTCTTT.